A single sample is the source of the 16 T cell receptor beta chains below, sequenced in a study of blood T cell repertoires in COVID-19. Method: immunoSEQ multiplex PCR; TCRdb's copy keeps in-frame clones and lacks some. The sample gives about 120,000 clones, around 91% of which show up once; roughly 4% is in the top ten. Sequenced: peripheral blood. These receptors originate from a woman in her sixties or seventies with COVID-19, enrolled during active disease.

J is TRBJ1-2 and V is TRBV6-5; a weak D match, TRBD1 (6 bases). From germline, CDR1 is MNHEY and CDR2 SVGAGI. There are 13 residues in the CDR3. V was shortened by 7 bases and J by 8 bases, with 17 bases between the two germline ends. Here the CDR3 reads CASKRTGIEGYTF. The DNA of the CDR3 is TGTGCCAGCAAAAGAACAGGGATTGAGGGCTACACCTTC.

The rearrangement links TRBV25-1 to TRBJ1-1, with D possibly matching TRBD1 (6 bases). The germline V gene encodes CDR1 MGHDK and CDR2 SYGVNS. V dropped 4 bases and J dropped 0 bases, with 9 bases sitting between them. The length of the CDR3 is 14 residues. The CDR3 is CASSVDSLNTEAFF. For the CDR3, the DNA is TGTGCCAGCAGTGTGGACAGCTTGAACACTGAAGCTTTCTTT.

The rearrangement joins TRBV12-5 to TRBJ1-1, with a possible D match to TRBD1 (5 bases). With 2 bases removed from V and 4 bases from J, the gap between germline ends came to 14 bases. CDR3 length: 15 amino acids. The germline CDR1 and CDR2 sequences are LGHNT and FRNRAP. This CDR3 is CASGLSQGLGTEAFF. CDR3 sequence (DNA): TGTGCTAGTGGTTTGTCGCAGGGCCTCGGCACTGAAGCTTTCTTT.

V usage is TRBV4-3 and J usage is TRBJ2-4; D gene ambiguous. Trimming removed 1 base from V and 0 bases from J, with 10 bases in between. CDR3 size: 16 residues. The germline V gene has CDR1 LGHNA and CDR2 YSLEER. The CDR3 reads CASSQATYLAKNIQYF. The CDR3 region has the DNA TGCGCCAGCAGCCAAGCAACCTACTTAGCCAAAAACATTCAGTACTTC.

This chain joins TRBV19 and TRBJ2-7, with a tentative D call TRBD2 (5 bases). Trimming removed 5 bases at V and 4 bases at J, with 9 bases between. The CDR3 is 12 residues long. Germline V gene lookup returns CDR1 LNHDA and CDR2 SQIVND (reference sequence). CDR3 amino acids: CASSPSRYEQYF. As DNA, the CDR3 is TGTGCCAGTAGTCCTAGCCGGTACGAGCAGTACTTC.

V gene TRBV11-3 combines with J gene TRBJ2-1, with 8 bases identical to TRBD2. The J segment lost 6 bases and the V segment lost 5 bases, leaving 9 bases of the junction unmatched. Germline V gives CDR1 SGHNT, CDR2 YENEEA. The CDR3 is 15 residues long. CDR3 sequence: CASSQRTSFPNEQFF. In DNA, the CDR3 is TGTGCCAGCAGCCAAAGGACTAGCTTCCCCAATGAGCAGTTCTTC.

The gene calls are TRBV7-2 and TRBJ2-5; possibly TRBD1 for D (6 bases). The CDR3 has 14 residues. Germline V gene lookup returns CDR1 SGHTA and CDR2 FQGNSA. The V end was cut by 2 bases, the J end by 3 bases, with 10 bases between. CDR3 sequence: CASSLLGQKETQYF. DNA of the CDR3: TGTGCCAGCAGCTTACTCGGACAGAAAGAGACCCAGTACTTC.

The chain is built from TRBV25-1 and TRBJ1-4; 7 nucleotides line up with TRBD1. The CDR3 has 14 amino acids. V dropped 5 bases and J dropped 9; count of bases not matched to a gene: 9. Looked up from germline, CDR1 is MGHDK and CDR2 is SYGVNS. The CDR3: CASSWGQGVKKLFF. In nucleotides, the CDR3 is TGTGCCAGCAGTTGGGGTCAGGGGGTCAAAAAACTGTTTTTT.

V usage is TRBV19 and J usage is TRBJ1-6; 7 bases fit TRBD1. CDR3 length equals 15 residues. CDR1 LNHDA and CDR2 SQIVND come from the germline V gene (reference sequence). V lost 7 bases to trimming and J lost 7 bases; unmatched junction nucleotides: 10. CDR3 bases: TGTGCCAGTACTTCAGCGACAGGGCAGAATTCACCCCTCCACTTT. Residues: CASTSATGQNSPLHF.

The chain links TRBV10-3 to TRBJ1-1; D ambiguous. CDR1 is ENHRY and CDR2 is SYGVKD in the germline V gene. The CDR3 loop spans 13 amino acids. The V gene lost 4 bases and the J gene lost 1 base, with 7 bases spanning the gap. The DNA for the CDR3 is TGTGCCATCAGTGGGACTACGAACACTGAAGCTTTCTTT. Protein product: CAISGTTNTEAFF.

The chain combines TRBV6-5 with TRBJ2-3, with D possibly matching TRBD1 (6 bases). The CDR3 is 14 amino acids. V was pared by 7 bases and J by 0 bases, with 11 bases between. Germline CDR1 is MNHEY and CDR2 is SVGAGI. CDR3 sequence (DNA): TGTGCCAGCAAGGACAGTACTAGCACAGATACGCAGTATTTT. It is translated as CASKDSTSTDTQYF.

This chain uses TRBV5-5 with TRBJ1-6; TRBD1 matches 12 bases. V dropped 2 bases and J dropped 7; count of bases not matched to a gene: 10. Germline CDR1 SGHKS, CDR2 YYEKEE (reference sequence). The CDR3 covers 18 residues. The CDR3: CASSLLGTGGAGNSPLHF. CDR3 sequence (DNA): TGTGCCAGCAGCTTACTAGGGACAGGGGGCGCGGGCAATTCACCCCTCCACTTT. Filled out from reference TRBV5-5 and TRBJ1-6, the complete variable domain reads DAGVTQSPTHLIKTRGQQVTLRCSPISGHKSVSWYQQVLGQGPQFIFQYYEKEERGRGNFPDRFSARQFPNYSSELNVNALLLGDSALYLCASSLLGTGGAGNSPLHFGNGTRLTVT.

V and J are TRBV11-2 and TRBJ2-3, with 8 bases fitting TRBD2. The CDR3 contains 16 residues. V gave up 5 bases and J gave up 3 bases; unmatched junction bases: 10. CDR1 SGHAT and CDR2 FQNNGV come from the germline V gene. The DNA for the CDR3 is TGTGCCAGCAGCCGCCGGGGAGCGGGGGTGACAGATACGCAGTATTTT. Amino acid sequence: CASSRRGAGVTDTQYF. The full variable domain, rest sourced from reference TRBV11-2 and TRBJ2-3, is EAGVAQSPRYKIIEKRQSVAFWCNPISGHATLYWYQQILGQGPKLLIQFQNNGVVDDSQLPKDRFSAERLKGVDSTLKIQPAKLEDSAVYLCASSRRGAGVTDTQYFGPGTRLTVL.

The rearrangement joins TRBV7-9 to TRBJ2-7; D call uncertain. The V end was cut by 0 bases, the J end by 0 bases, with 6 bases between. This CDR3 spans 14 amino acids. Germline V gene lookup returns CDR1 SEHNR and CDR2 FQNEAQ (reference sequence). The CDR3 spells CASSLAPSSYEQYF. The CDR3 nucleotides read TGTGCCAGCAGCTTAGCTCCCTCCTCCTACGAGCAGTACTTC.

This clone was counted a few times. This chain joins TRBV7-9 and TRBJ2-7, with no clear D. The CDR3 is made up of 11 amino acids. V was cut by 3 bases and J by 6 bases, with 6 bases left in between. Germline assignment: CDR1 SEHNR and CDR2 FQNEAQ (reference sequence). Here the CDR3 DNA reads TGTGCCAGCAGCTTTGCCAGCGAGCAGTACTTC. It encodes CASSFASEQYF.

V gene TRBV18 combines with J gene TRBJ1-2, with 12 bases aligning to TRBD1. The ends lost 3 bases at V and 6 bases at J; junction bases unmatched: 5. In germline, CDR1 is KGHSH, CDR2 LQKENI. The CDR3 has 15 amino acids. CDR3 sequence: CASSPDRDRGHGYTF. CDR3 DNA: TGTGCCAGCTCACCCGATAGGGACAGGGGGCATGGCTACACCTTC.